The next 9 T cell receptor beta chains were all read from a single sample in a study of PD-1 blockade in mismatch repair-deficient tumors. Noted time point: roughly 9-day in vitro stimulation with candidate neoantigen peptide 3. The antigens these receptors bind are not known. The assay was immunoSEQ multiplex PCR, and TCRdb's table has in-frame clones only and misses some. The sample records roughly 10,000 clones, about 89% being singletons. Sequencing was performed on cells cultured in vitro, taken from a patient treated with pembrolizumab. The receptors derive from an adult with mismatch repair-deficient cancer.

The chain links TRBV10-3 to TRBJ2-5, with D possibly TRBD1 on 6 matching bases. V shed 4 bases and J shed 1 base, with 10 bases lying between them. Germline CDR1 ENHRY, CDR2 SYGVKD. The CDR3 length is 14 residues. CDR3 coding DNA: TGTGCCATCAGTGCGCAGGGGACCCAAGAGACCCAGTACTTC. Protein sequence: CAISAQGTQETQYF.

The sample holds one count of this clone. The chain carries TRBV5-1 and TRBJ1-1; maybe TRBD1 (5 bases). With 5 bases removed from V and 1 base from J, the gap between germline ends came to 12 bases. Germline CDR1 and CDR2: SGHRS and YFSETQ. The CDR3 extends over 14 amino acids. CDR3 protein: CASRVEGANTEAFF. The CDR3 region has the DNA TGCGCCAGCAGGGTAGAAGGGGCGAACACTGAAGCTTTCTTT.

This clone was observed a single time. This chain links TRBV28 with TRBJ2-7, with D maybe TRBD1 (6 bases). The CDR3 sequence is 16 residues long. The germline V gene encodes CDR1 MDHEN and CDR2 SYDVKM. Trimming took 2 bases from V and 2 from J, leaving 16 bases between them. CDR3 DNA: TGTGCCAGCAGTTTAGGGGTGTTAACAGGGACCTACGAGCAGTACTTC. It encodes CASSLGVLTGTYEQYF. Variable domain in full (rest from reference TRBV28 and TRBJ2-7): DVKVTQSSRYLVKRTGEKVFLECVQDMDHENMFWYRQDPGLGLRLIYFSYDVKMKEKGDIPEGYSVSREKKERFSLILESASTNQTSMYLCASSLGVLTGTYEQYFGPGTRLTVT.

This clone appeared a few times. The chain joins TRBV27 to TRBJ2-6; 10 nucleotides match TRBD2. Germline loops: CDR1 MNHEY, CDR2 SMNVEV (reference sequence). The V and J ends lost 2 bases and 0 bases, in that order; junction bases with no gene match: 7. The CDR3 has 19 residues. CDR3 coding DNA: TGTGCCAGCAGTTTAAGACTAGCGGGCTCCCTCTCTGGGGCCAACGTCCTGACTTTC. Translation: CASSLRLAGSLSGANVLTF.

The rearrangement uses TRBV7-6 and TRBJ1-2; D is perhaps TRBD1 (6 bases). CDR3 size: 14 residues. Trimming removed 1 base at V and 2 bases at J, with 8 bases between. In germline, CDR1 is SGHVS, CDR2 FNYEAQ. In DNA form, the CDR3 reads TGTGCCAGCAGCTTAGGAACAGGGAACTATGGCTACACCTTC. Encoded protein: CASSLGTGNYGYTF.

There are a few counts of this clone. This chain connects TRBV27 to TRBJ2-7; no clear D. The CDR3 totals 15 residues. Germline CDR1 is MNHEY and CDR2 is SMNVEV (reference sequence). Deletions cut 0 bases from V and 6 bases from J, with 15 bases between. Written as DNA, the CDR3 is TGTGCCAGCAGTTTATCTGGTCGGACCGGAGCCGAGCAGTACTTC. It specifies CASSLSGRTGAEQYF.

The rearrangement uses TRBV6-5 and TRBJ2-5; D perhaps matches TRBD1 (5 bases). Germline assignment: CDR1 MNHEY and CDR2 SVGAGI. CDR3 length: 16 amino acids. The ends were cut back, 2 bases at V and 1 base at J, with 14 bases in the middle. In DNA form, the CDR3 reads TGTGCCAGCAGTTACGGTCCAGGGTTCGGCCAAGAGACCCAGTACTTC. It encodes CASSYGPGFGQETQYF.

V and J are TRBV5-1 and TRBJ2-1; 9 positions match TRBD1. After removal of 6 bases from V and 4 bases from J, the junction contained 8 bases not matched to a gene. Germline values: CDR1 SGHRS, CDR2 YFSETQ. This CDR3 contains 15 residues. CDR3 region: CASTFLTGGYNEQFF. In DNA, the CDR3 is TGCGCCAGCACCTTCCTGACAGGGGGATACAATGAGCAGTTCTTC.

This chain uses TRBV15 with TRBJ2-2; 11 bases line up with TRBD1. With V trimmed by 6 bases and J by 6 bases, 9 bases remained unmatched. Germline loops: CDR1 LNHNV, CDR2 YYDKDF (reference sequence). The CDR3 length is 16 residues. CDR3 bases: TGTGCCACCAGTTGGACAGGGGGCCAGGTAGCCGGGGAGCTGTTTTTT. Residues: CATSWTGGQVAGELFF. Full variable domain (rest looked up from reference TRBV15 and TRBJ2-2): DAMVIQNPRYQVTQFGKPVTLSCSQTLNHNVMYWYQQKSSQAPKLLFHYYDKDFNNEADTPDNFQSRRPNTSFCFLDIRSPGLGDTAMYLCATSWTGGQVAGELFFGEGSRLTVL.